This TCR beta chain was sequenced in a study of tumor and adjacent non-tumor tissue in lung cancer listed by TCRdb under 2018. In terms of the full investigation: Patients with adenocarcinoma (approximately 13), squamous cell carcinoma (2) and small cell lung cancer (1) were included in the cohort. Among the roughly 15 patients, ages ranged from roughly 31 to 85 years, about 10 were men and 5 were women, and disease was TNM stage I to III. In total, sequencing yielded 100 million to 150 million productive TCRbeta reads, which works out to an average of roughly 4.2 million reads per sample. Bulk TCRbeta repertoires were compared between lung tumor tissue and matched distant non-tumor lung tissue obtained from 15 lung cancer patients. TCRbeta CDR3 sequencing was performed on roughly 32 paired specimens, with one tumor sample and one normal lung sample collected per patient. What the research found in general, with its limitations: The sequencing platform is not named in the methods, and unique molecular identifiers are not mentioned. Tumor tissue showed significantly higher TCR diversity (inverse Simpson) than normal lung tissue, at 431.37 vs 166.20 (P = 0.0075, Mann-Whitney U test). With only approximately 16 patients in the cohort, the authors noted that larger samples and more detailed clinical data are needed. TCR diversity was significantly higher in younger patients, and higher tumor TCR diversity was associated with shorter overall and disease-free survival. Peripheral blood was not sequenced, so blood TCRbeta repertoires were not examined in the lung cancer patients of the study. The top 100 clones made up a significantly larger cumulative share of the repertoire in normal lung than in tumor tissue.

Bulk unsorted tissue served as the source for RNA extraction, and RNA quality was assessed using a NanoDrop ND-1000 and an Agilent 2100. All donors had newly diagnosed lung cancer, had not received prior chemotherapy, and were admitted for thoracic surgery in China between August and November 2014. Anyone who had undergone radiotherapy or chemotherapy before, or who had another cancer at the same time, was left out of the study. Pieces of surgical tissue measuring about 1-2 cm3 were kept in RNAlater solution and held at -80 degrees C until needed. Libraries came from multiplex PCR. The sequencing machine was an Illumina HiSeq 2500. TCRbeta libraries were constructed through three rounds of nested PCR with primers (Table S4) according to protocols modified from ARM-PCR. PCR products of 200-500 bp were gel-excised and purified with the QIAquick gel extraction kit before sequencing. From the authors' description of their analysis: Trimmomatic was used to clean the reads, FLASH was used to merge the reads into complete CDR3 sequences, and MiTCR was used to assign the reads to V(D)J germline segments. Clonal diversity was computed as the inverse Simpson's index with VDJtools. In-frame sequences without a premature stop codon were defined as productive reads. TCRdb passed the public sequencing reads through fastp at Q25 and MiXCR, retaining productive beta sequences. Every CDR3 protein is listed once, alongside the most common genes and DNA of its rows. These V and J calls are TCRdb output, not the study's own analysis. This sample holds over 100,000 distinct CDR3 sequences; roughly 74% were observed only once. The top ten constitute about 40% of the sample.

Looking up the germline V gene yields CDR1 SGHRS and CDR2 YFSETQ. CDR3 length: 15 amino acids, cysteine to phenylalanine. CDR3 DNA only is kept here, 45 bases in frame from base 1. At the junction V is shortened by 4 bases and J by 7 bases; bases outside the gene matches: 14. About this clonotype itself: Its recognized antigen is unknown. No base quality values were provided; no much bigger clone lies one nucleotide off.

This chain is built from TRBV5-1 and TRBJ2-7; 7 central nucleotides agree with TRBD2. This receptor was identified in an older woman with non-small cell lung cancer. The sample taken for sequencing was lung tumor tissue. The DNA is TGCGCCAGCAGCCTACTGTACCCCTGGACTAGTGAGCAGTACTTC. It is translated as CASSLLYPWTSEQYF.